These T cell receptor beta chains were read from a single sample in a study of blood T cell repertoires in COVID-19. Sequencing was performed with immunoSEQ multiplex PCR; in TCRdb, only in-frame clones are kept and a portion is missing. The sample shows roughly 200,000 clones, about 88% of them seen only once. Sequencing input: PBMCs or T cells enriched from blood (not recorded which). Source of these receptors: a young woman who had recovered from COVID-19. Both conserved end residues are part of each CDR3. D genes are given only for firm matches. Clone size, where shown, is once, few, many, or a class for clones that have expanded.

>-|TRBJ1-3|-|TRBV29-1
CSVVGGENSGNTIYF
TGCAGCGTTGTGGGGGGAGAGAACTCTGGAAACACCATATATTTT
>-|TRBJ1-2|-|TRBV6-4
CASSEKGDHSYTF
TGTGCCAGCAGTGAAAAGGGGGACCATAGCTACACCTTC
>TRBD2|TRBJ2-3|-|TRBV3-1/TRBV3-2
CASSQFGGGSTDTQYF
TGTGCCAGCAGCCAATTCGGCGGGGGGAGCACAGATACGCAGTATTTT
>-|TRBJ2-7|once|TRBV12-3/TRBV12-4
CASSLAAYEQYF
TGTGCCAGCAGTTTAGCAGCGTACGAGCAGTACTTC
>-|TRBJ2-5|-|TRBV4-1
CASSQGQVRETQYF
TGCGCCAGCAGCCAAGGACAGGTCAGGGAGACCCAGTACTTC
>TRBD1|TRBJ2-7|few|TRBV3-1/TRBV3-2
CASSLTPTGGISYEQYF
TGTGCCAGCAGCCTAACTCCTACAGGGGGGATATCCTACGAGCAGTACTTC
>TRBD1|TRBJ1-2|-|TRBV25-1
CASSELIFGQGQGYTF
TGTGCCAGCAGTGAATTAATCTTCGGACAGGGGCAAGGCTACACCTTC
>-|TRBJ1-1|-|TRBV6-5
CASRNEQGNTEAFF
TGTGCCAGCAGGAACGAACAGGGGAACACTGAAGCTTTCTTT
>-|TRBJ1-2|-|TRBV14
CASSQGLSGYGYTF
TGTGCCAGCAGCCAAGGTCTTTCGGGTTATGGCTACACCTTC
>-|TRBJ2-5|-|TRBV2
CASQQGRQETQYF
TGTGCCAGCCAGCAGGGGCGCCAAGAGACCCAGTACTTC
>TRBD1|TRBJ1-1|-|TRBV27
CASSLSRTGGIEAFF
TGTGCCAGCAGTTTGAGTAGGACAGGGGGGATTGAAGCTTTCTTT
>-|TRBJ1-4|-|TRBV25-1
CASSDDQGKEKLFF
TGTGCCAGCAGTGATGACCAGGGGAAAGAAAAACTGTTTTTT
>TRBD2|TRBJ2-4|-|TRBV7-3
CASSLTERGGPKNIQYF
TGTGCCAGCAGCTTAACGGAACGGGGGGGCCCCAAAAACATTCAGTACTTC
>-|TRBJ1-3|-|TRBV13
CASSLAGAGNTIYF
TGTGCCAGCAGCCTTGCGGGAGCTGGAAACACCATATATTTT
>TRBD1|TRBJ1-2|-|TRBV5-5
CASSSGQGDGYTF
TGTGCCAGCAGCTCGGGACAGGGGGACGGCTACACCTTC